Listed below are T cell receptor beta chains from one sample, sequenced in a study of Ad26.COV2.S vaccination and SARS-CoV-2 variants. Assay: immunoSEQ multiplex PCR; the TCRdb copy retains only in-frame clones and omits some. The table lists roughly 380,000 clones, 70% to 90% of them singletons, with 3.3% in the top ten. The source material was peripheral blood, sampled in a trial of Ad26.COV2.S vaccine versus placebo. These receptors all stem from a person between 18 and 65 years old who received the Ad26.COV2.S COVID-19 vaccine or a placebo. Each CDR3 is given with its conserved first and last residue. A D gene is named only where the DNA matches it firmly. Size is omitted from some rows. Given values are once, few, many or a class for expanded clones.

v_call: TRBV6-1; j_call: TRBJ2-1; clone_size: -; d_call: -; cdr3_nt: TGTGCCAGCAGTGAGCAGGGGAGGCCCTACAATGAGCAGTTCTTC; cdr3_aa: CASSEQGRPYNEQFF
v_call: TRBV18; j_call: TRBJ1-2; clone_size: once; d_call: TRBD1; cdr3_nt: TGTGCCAGCTCACCAGAGACAGGGGGCAGATATGGCTACACCTTC; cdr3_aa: CASSPETGGRYGYTF
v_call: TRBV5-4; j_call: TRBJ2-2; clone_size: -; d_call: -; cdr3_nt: TGTGCCAGCAGCTTGGTTGATGCCGGGGAGCTGTTTTTT; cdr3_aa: CASSLVDAGELFF
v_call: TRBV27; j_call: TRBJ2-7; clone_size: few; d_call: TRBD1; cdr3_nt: TGTGCCAGCAGTTCCCGACCGGGACAGGGCCGGACCTACGAGCAGTACTTC; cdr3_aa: CASSSRPGQGRTYEQYF
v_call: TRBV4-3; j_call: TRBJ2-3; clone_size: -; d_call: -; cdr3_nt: TGCGCCAGCAGCCGTGAAGGGTTGGGAGATACGCAGTATTTT; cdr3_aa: CASSREGLGDTQYF
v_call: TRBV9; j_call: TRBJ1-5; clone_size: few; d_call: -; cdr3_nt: TGTGCCAGCAGCGAGGGGAGTGGGGGGTATCAGCCCCAGCATTTT; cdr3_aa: CASSEGSGGYQPQHF
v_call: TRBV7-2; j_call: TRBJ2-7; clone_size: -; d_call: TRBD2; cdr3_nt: TGTGCCAGCAGCTTAGGTGGGAGGGCGAGTGGGTACGAGCAGTACTTC; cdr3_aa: CASSLGGRASGYEQYF
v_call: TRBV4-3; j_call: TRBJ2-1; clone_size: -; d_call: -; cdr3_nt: TGCGCCAGCAGCCAAGATAGGGGAGGGGGATTGGGTGAGCAGTTCTTC; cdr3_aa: CASSQDRGGGLGEQFF
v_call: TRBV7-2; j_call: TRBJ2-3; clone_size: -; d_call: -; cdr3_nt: TGTGCCAGCAGCTTAGTACTCCAGCCCGAAACGCAGTATTTT; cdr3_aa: CASSLVLQPETQYF
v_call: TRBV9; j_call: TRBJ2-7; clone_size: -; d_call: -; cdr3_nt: TGTGCCAGCAGCGTATCGTCGGGGCCATCCTACGAGCAGTACTTC; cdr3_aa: CASSVSSGPSYEQYF
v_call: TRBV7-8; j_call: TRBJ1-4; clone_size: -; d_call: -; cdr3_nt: TGTGCCAGCAGCTTGAGGGGAATTGCAACTAATGAAAAACTGTTTTTT; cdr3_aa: CASSLRGIATNEKLFF
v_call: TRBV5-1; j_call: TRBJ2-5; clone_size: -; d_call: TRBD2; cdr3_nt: TGCGCCAGCAGCTCGTATGGACTAGCGGGAGTGGAGGAGACCCAGTACTTC; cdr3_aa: CASSSYGLAGVEETQYF
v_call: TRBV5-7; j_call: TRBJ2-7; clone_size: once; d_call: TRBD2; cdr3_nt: TGTGCCAGCAGCTTGGTTGGAGCGGGGATCAACGAGCAGTACTTC; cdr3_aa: CASSLVGAGINEQYF
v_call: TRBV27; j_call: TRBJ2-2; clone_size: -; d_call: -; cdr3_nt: TGTGCCAGCAGTTTATCCGCAGGGGCCAACACCGGGGAGCTGTTTTTT; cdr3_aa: CASSLSAGANTGELFF
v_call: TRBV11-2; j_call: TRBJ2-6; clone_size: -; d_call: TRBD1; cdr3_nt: TGTGCCAGCAGCGTCGGTGGGACAGCTAACTCTGGGGCCAACGTCCTGACTTTC; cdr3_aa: CASSVGGTANSGANVLTF
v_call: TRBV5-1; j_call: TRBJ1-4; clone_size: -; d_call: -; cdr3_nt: TGCGCCAGCAGCCCTGGCCTGAACAGGGAGGCTGAAAAACTGTTTTTT; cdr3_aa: CASSPGLNREAEKLFF
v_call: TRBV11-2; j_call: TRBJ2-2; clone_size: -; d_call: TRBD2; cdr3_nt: TGTGCCAGCACACGACTAGCGGGAGGGTCCGGGGAGCTGTTTTTT; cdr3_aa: CASTRLAGGSGELFF
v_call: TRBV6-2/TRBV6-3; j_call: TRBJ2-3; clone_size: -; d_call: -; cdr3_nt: TGTGCCAGCAGTATCCGAGACAACTCAGATACGCAGTATTTT; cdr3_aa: CASSIRDNSDTQYF
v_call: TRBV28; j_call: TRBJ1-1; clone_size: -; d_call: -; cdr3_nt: TGTGCCAGCAGTTTAAGGTGGAACACTGAAGCTTTCTTT; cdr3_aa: CASSLRWNTEAFF
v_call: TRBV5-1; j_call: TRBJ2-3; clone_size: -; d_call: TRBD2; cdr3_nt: TGCGCCAGCAGCTTGCCCGCACTAGCGGGGACTAGCACAGATACGCAGTATTTT; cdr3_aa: CASSLPALAGTSTDTQYF
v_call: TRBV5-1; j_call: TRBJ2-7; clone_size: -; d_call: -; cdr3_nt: TGCGCCAGCAGCTTGGTGTCGGGAGCAGCCTACGAGCAGTACTTC; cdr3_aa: CASSLVSGAAYEQYF
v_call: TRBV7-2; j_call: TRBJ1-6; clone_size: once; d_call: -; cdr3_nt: TGTGCCAGCAGCCCCCAGGGGTATAATTCACCCCTCCACTTT; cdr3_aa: CASSPQGYNSPLHF
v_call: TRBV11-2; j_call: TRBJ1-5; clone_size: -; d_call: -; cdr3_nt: TGTGCCAGCAGCTTAGAGGGGGCTCTTCAGCCCCAGCATTTT; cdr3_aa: CASSLEGALQPQHF
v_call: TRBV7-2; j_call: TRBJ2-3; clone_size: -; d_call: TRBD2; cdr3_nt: TGTGCCAGCAGCTTAGAACTAGCGGGGGGGGATACGCAGTATTTT; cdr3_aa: CASSLELAGGDTQYF
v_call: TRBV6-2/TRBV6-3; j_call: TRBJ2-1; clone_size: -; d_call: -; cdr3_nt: TGTGCCAGCAGTCCAGCCTCAGAAGGGCAGTTCTTC; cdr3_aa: CASSPASEGQFF
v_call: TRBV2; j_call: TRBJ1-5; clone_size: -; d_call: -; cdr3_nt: TGTGCCAGCGCCGCGGACAGAAACAATCAGCCCCAGCATTTT; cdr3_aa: CASAADRNNQPQHF
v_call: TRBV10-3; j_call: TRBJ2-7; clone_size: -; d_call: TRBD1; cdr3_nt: TGTGCCATCAGTGAGACCGCGACAGGGTGGGTCGAGCAGTACTTC; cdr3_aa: CAISETATGWVEQYF
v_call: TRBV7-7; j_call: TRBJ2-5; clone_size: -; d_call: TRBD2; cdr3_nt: TGTGCTAGCAGCTTGTACGGGGGGGACCAAGAGACCCAGTACTTC; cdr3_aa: CASSLYGGDQETQYF
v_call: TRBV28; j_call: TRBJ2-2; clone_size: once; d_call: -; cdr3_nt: TGTGCCAGCAGTTTTGGGCAGGGGTTGGGCGGGGAGCTGTTTTTT; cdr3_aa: CASSFGQGLGGELFF
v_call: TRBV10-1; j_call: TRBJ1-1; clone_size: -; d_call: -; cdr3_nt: TGCGCCAGCAGTGAGTCGGGGATGAGAGACACTGAAGCTTTCTTT; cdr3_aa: CASSESGMRDTEAFF
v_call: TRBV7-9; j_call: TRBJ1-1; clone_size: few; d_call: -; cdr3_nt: TGTGCCAGCAGCCTACAGGGAGACACTGAAGCTTTCTTT; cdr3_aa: CASSLQGDTEAFF
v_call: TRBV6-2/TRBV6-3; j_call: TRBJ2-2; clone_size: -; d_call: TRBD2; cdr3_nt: TGTGCCAGCAGCCGGACTAGCGCAAACACCGGGGAGCTGTTTTTT; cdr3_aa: CASSRTSANTGELFF
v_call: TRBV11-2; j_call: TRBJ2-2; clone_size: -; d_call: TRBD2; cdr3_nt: TGTGCCAGCAGCGCCAGACTAGCGGGGGGCATCACCGGGGAGCTGTTTTTT; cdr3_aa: CASSARLAGGITGELFF
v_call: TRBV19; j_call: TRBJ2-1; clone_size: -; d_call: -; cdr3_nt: TGTGCCAGTAGTATAGGCCCCAAGGTTGCGATCCACAATGAGCAGTTCTTC; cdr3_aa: CASSIGPKVAIHNEQFF
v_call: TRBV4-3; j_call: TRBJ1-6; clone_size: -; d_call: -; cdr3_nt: TGCGCCAGCAGCCAGTTACAGGACCTATCCCCCCTCCACTTT; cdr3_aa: CASSQLQDLSPLHF
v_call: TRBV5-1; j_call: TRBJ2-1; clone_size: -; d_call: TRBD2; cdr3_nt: TGCGCCAGCAGCTTAACAGCGGGAGGGACCTCTGTCAGGCAGTTCTTC; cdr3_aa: CASSLTAGGTSVRQFF
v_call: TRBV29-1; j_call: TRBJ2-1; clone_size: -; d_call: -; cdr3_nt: TGCAGCGTTGAACCTCTGGGTGTTTGGGGGCCGGGGTTCTTC; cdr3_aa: CSVEPLGVWGPGFF
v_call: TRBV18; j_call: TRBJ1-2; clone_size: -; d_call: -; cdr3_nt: TGTGCCAGCTCTCAGGGGCAACCTGGCTACACCTTC; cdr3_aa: CASSQGQPGYTF
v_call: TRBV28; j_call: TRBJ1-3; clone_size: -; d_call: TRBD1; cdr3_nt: TGTGCCAGCAGTCCCCCAGGGGGTAAAGGAAACACCATATATTTT; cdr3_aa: CASSPPGGKGNTIYF
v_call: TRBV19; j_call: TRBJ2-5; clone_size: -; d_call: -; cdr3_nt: TGTGCCAGTAGTATAGGTCCGGGACAAGAGACCCAGTACTTC; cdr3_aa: CASSIGPGQETQYF
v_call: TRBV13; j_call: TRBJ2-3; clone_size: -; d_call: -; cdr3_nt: TGTGCCAGCAGCTTATGGGGGGCCGGCACAGATACGCAGTATTTT; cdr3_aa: CASSLWGAGTDTQYF
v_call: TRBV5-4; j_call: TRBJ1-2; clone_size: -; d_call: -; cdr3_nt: TGTGCCAGCAGCTTATTGACGGACGGGGCCACCTTC; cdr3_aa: CASSLLTDGATF
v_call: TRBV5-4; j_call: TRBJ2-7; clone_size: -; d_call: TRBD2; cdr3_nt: TGTGCCAGCAGCCCCCTGAAGCCAGCGGGAGTAGCGTACGAGCAGTACTTC; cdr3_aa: CASSPLKPAGVAYEQYF
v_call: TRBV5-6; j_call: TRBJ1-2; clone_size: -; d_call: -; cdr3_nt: TGTGCCAGCAGCTCTCTAGGCTATGGCTACACCTTC; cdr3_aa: CASSSLGYGYTF
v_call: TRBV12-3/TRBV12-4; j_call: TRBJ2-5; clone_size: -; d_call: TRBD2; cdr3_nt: TGTGCCAGCCTAGCGGGGGGGCAAGAGACCCAGTACTTC; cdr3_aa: CASLAGGQETQYF
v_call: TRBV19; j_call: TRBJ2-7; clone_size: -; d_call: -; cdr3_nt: TGTGCCAGTAGTATTGGCTACGAGCAGTACTTC; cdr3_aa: CASSIGYEQYF
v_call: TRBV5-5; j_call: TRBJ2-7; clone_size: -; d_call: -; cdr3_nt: TGTGCCAGCAGCGCGGTCTACGAGCAGTACTTC; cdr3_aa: CASSAVYEQYF
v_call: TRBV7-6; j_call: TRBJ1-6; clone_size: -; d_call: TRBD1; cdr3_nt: TGTGCCAGCAGCTTAGCGAAGACGGGACAGGGCTCCCCCCTCCACTTT; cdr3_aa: CASSLAKTGQGSPLHF
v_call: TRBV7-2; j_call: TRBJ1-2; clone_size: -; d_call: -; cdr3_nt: TGTGCCAGCAGCCCTGACGGCAGGGGCGATGGCTACACCTTC; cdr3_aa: CASSPDGRGDGYTF
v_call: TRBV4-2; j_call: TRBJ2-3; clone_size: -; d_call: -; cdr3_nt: TGTGCCAGCAGCCAAGTGGGACCTAGCACAGATACGCAGTATTTT; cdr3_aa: CASSQVGPSTDTQYF
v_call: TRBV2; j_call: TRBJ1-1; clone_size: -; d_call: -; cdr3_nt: TGTGCCAAAAAGGGGGGCCGGGGAACTGAAGCTTTCTTT; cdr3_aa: CAKKGGRGTEAFF
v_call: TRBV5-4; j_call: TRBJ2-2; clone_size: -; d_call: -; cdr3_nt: TGTGCCAGCAGCCTGCAGGGTGCGAACACCGGGGAGCTGTTTTTT; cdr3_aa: CASSLQGANTGELFF
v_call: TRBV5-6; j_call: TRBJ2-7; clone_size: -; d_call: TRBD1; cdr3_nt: TGTGCCAGCAGCTTGGGACCCGGGACAGAAAGATACGAGCAGTACTTC; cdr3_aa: CASSLGPGTERYEQYF
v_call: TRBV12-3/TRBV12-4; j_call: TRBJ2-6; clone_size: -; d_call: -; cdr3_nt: TGTGCCAGCAGAACTGCTGGGGCCAACGTCCTGACTTTC; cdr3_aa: CASRTAGANVLTF
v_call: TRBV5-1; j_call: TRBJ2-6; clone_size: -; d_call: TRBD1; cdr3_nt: TGCGCCAGCAGCTTTTGGACAGGCCTTAGCTCTGGGGCCAACGTCCTGACTTTC; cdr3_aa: CASSFWTGLSSGANVLTF
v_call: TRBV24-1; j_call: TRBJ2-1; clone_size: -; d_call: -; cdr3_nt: TGTGCCACCAGTGATCCCCGTGGGGGCAATGAGCAGTTCTTC; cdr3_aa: CATSDPRGGNEQFF
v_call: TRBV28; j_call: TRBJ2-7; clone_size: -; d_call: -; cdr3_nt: TGTGCCAGCAGTTTTAGGGGGGGAGGAGCTCCCCACGAGCAGTACTTC; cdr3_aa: CASSFRGGGAPHEQYF